The rows below give T cell receptor beta chains drawn from one sample of a study of blood T cell repertoires in COVID-19. TCRdb keeps only in-frame clones here, not all; method: immunoSEQ multiplex PCR. The repertoire holds 250,000 to 350,000 clones, with about 85% as singletons. Sequenced sample: PBMCs or T cells enriched from blood (not recorded which). The receptor set was obtained from a woman aged 25-40 years who had recovered from COVID-19. Both conserved end residues are part of each CDR3. The D gene is left open where the match is weak. Only part of the rows carry a size: once, few, many, or a class if the clone is expanded.

d_call | j_call | v_call | cdr3_length | clone_size | cdr3_nt | cdr3_aa
NA | TRBJ1-2 | TRBV6-2/TRBV6-3 | 17 | NA | TGTGCCAGCAGTTCCCCCCCGCAGGGACACCCTAACTATGGCTACACCTTC | CASSSPPQGHPNYGYTF
NA | TRBJ1-3 | TRBV16 | 13 | NA | TGTGCCAGCAGCCACGGAGGTGGAAACACCATATATTTT | CASSHGGGNTIYF
NA | TRBJ2-7 | TRBV30 | 14 | NA | TGTGCCTGGAGCCTTATTTCGCCGGGCTACGAGCAGTACTTC | CAWSLISPGYEQYF
NA | TRBJ1-2 | TRBV7-3 | 12 | once | TGTGCCAGCAGCTCCATGGGGCAGTACTACACCTTC | CASSSMGQYYTF
TRBD1 | TRBJ1-5 | TRBV19 | 16 | once | TGTGCCAGTAGTACCTCGACAGGGTTCGGGTTACAGCCCCAGCATTTT | CASSTSTGFGLQPQHF
TRBD2 | TRBJ2-1 | TRBV6-2/TRBV6-3 | 16 | NA | TGTGCCAGCAGTTACTCCAGACTAGCGGGGGGGTATGAGCAGTTCTTC | CASSYSRLAGGYEQFF
NA | TRBJ1-1 | TRBV18 | 16 | NA | TGTGCCAGCTCACCGGCCAGGGGACACCGGAACACTGAAGCTTTCTTT | CASSPARGHRNTEAFF
NA | TRBJ1-1 | TRBV9 | 15 | NA | TGTGCCAGCAGCGTAGGTCTCGGAGGAGCAACTGAAGCTTTCTTT | CASSVGLGGATEAFF
TRBD1 | TRBJ2-5 | TRBV29-1 | 13 | NA | TGCAGCGGAAAGACAGGGGGCCAAGAGACCCAGTACTTC | CSGKTGGQETQYF
TRBD1 | TRBJ1-5 | TRBV5-6 | 16 | NA | TGTGCCAGCAGCCTTGGAGCAGGGGGGCGCAATCAGCCCCAGCATTTT | CASSLGAGGRNQPQHF
NA | TRBJ1-5 | TRBV6-1 | 17 | NA | TGTGCCAGCAGTGAATACCCCGCCACGGGGAATAATCAGCCCCAGCATTTT | CASSEYPATGNNQPQHF
NA | TRBJ1-1 | TRBV30 | 16 | NA | TGTGCCTGGAATAAGGGGCCAACTTCCCCGAACACTGAAGCTTTCTTT | CAWNKGPTSPNTEAFF
NA | TRBJ1-3 | TRBV7-6 | 18 | NA | TGTGCCAGCAGCTTAGAACGGCAGGGGCAATCCTCTGGAAACACCATATATTTT | CASSLERQGQSSGNTIYF
TRBD1 | TRBJ2-1 | TRBV10-1 | 16 | once | TGCGCCAGCAGTGATGGAGACAGGGGGGCCTATGGTGAGCAGTTCTTC | CASSDGDRGAYGEQFF
TRBD1 | TRBJ1-2 | TRBV9 | 18 | NA | TGTGCCAGCAGCGTGGAGGACAGGGTGGTTTGGGTTGGATATGGCTACACCTTC | CASSVEDRVVWVGYGYTF
TRBD2 | TRBJ2-2 | TRBV7-3 | 15 | NA | TGTGCCAGCAGCCTGCGGGGGGGCAACACCGGGGAGCTGTTTTTT | CASSLRGGNTGELFF
NA | TRBJ1-3 | TRBV6-6 | 14 | NA | TGTGCCAGCAGTTACAGTGGGCAGCGAAACACCATATATTTT | CASSYSGQRNTIYF
NA | TRBJ1-6 | TRBV10-3 | 13 | NA | TGTGCCATCAGTGAGTCGCAGGGTTCACCCCTCCACTTT | CAISESQGSPLHF
NA | TRBJ1-3 | TRBV11-3 | 14 | NA | TGTGCCAGCAGCTTAGGAGGAGCTGGAAACACCATATATTTT | CASSLGGAGNTIYF
NA | TRBJ1-4 | TRBV7-2 | 15 | NA | TGTGCCAGCAGCTTAGATGGCCGGGGGGTCGAAAAACTGTTTTTT | CASSLDGRGVEKLFF
TRBD1 | TRBJ2-7 | TRBV6-5 | 13 | NA | TGTGCCAGCAGAGAGACAGGGATCTACGAGCAGTACTTC | CASRETGIYEQYF
NA | TRBJ1-1 | TRBV25-1 | 15 | once | TGTGCCAGCAGTGTCAGGGTTGGCATGAACACTGAAGCTTTCTTT | CASSVRVGMNTEAFF
NA | TRBJ2-3 | TRBV19 | 14 | NA | TGTGCCAGTAGTATAGGAGGGGGGGGCGATACGCAGTATTTT | CASSIGGGGDTQYF
NA | TRBJ1-2 | TRBV27 | 15 | NA | TGTGCCAGCAGTTTATCCGGGACACCATCGGGAGGCTACACCTTC | CASSLSGTPSGGYTF
NA | TRBJ1-6 | TRBV3-1/TRBV3-2 | 15 | NA | TGTGCCAGCAGCCAGACCGACGGGAGGGGATCACCCCTCCACTTT | CASSQTDGRGSPLHF
NA | TRBJ1-2 | TRBV12-3/TRBV12-4 | 12 | NA | TGTGCCAGCAGTTTTCAACGAGGGGGCTACACCTTC | CASSFQRGGYTF
TRBD2 | TRBJ2-3 | TRBV7-6 | 17 | NA | TGTGCCAGCAGCTTAGTTACTAGCGGGGGTTTCACAGATACGCAGTATTTT | CASSLVTSGGFTDTQYF
NA | TRBJ2-1 | TRBV7-8 | 16 | NA | TGTGCCAGCAGCTTATCCCCCTCCTATTCCTACAATGAGCAGTTCTTC | CASSLSPSYSYNEQFF
NA | TRBJ1-2 | TRBV24-1 | 14 | NA | TGTGCCACCCCACCAGGGATCGGAAACTATGGCTACACCTTC | CATPPGIGNYGYTF
TRBD2 | TRBJ2-1 | TRBV19 | 17 | NA | TGTGCCAGTAGGGAGGGACTAGCCATAAGCTCCTACAATGAGCAGTTCTTC | CASREGLAISSYNEQFF
NA | TRBJ1-2 | TRBV7-2 | 16 | NA | TGTGCCAGCAGCTTAGCGGCGGGGGGCACTAACTATGGCTACACCTTC | CASSLAAGGTNYGYTF
NA | TRBJ2-7 | TRBV3-1/TRBV3-2 | 15 | few | TGTGCCAGCAGCCAAGCTTACCAGGGCGGCTACGAGCAGTACTTC | CASSQAYQGGYEQYF
NA | TRBJ2-2 | TRBV5-8 | 16 | NA | TGTGCCAGCAGCCCCAGGACAGCCTTGTGGACCGGGGAGCTGTTTTTT | CASSPRTALWTGELFF
NA | TRBJ1-3 | TRBV5-6 | 15 | NA | TGTGCCAGCAGCTTGCACTTTGTCTCTGGAAACACCATATATTTT | CASSLHFVSGNTIYF
NA | TRBJ1-2 | TRBV5-1 | 15 | NA | TGCGCCAGCAGTCCCAGAACCGGGACATTCTATGGCTACACCTTC | CASSPRTGTFYGYTF
NA | TRBJ1-5 | TRBV27 | 14 | NA | TGTGCCAGCAGCGACAGGTATAGCAATCAGCCCCAGCATTTT | CASSDRYSNQPQHF
NA | TRBJ2-1 | TRBV7-9 | 15 | NA | TGTGCCAGCACCCTGAGCGAGCCTAGAGGTGGTGAGCAGTTCTTC | CASTLSEPRGGEQFF
NA | TRBJ1-3 | TRBV3-1/TRBV3-2 | 15 | NA | TGTGCCAGCAGCCAAGGGCGGATGCAGGGAAACACCATATATTTT | CASSQGRMQGNTIYF